What follows are 23 T cell receptor beta chains derived from one specimen sequenced in a study of cytomegalovirus exposure and HLA in healthy donors (dated by TCRdb to about 2017). The library was made by the immunoSEQ multiplex PCR assay. A mixture of 60 forward primers for TCR Vbeta segments and 13 reverse primers for TCR Jbeta segments was used in the multiplex PCR. TCRdb provides this immuneACCESS table in a form limited to in-frame rearrangements. Some clones are lacking; in checked studies, under half of them reflect an unresolved V gene, and why the rest are absent is not known. The sample profile shows some 180,000 clones; more than 75% of them were found once. The ten largest account for about 3.5% of the sample. The sequenced sample consisted of PBMCs. The receptors derive from a man between 35 and 55 years old in good health and CMV-seropositive.

This clone has more than one count but fewer than ten. The chain uses TRBV5-1 and TRBJ2-2, with a possible D match to TRBD1 (5 bases). This CDR3 is built from 13 residues. CDR1 SGHRS and CDR2 YFSETQ come from the germline V gene. Between the trimmed V and J ends, which lost 2 bases and 7 bases, there was a span of 9 bases. The CDR3 bases are TGCGCCAGCAGCTTACAGGCGAGCGGGGAGCTGTTTTTT. It encodes CASSLQASGELFF.

This chain's CDR3 is CASSRDPADTDTQYF. CDR3 DNA: TGTGCCAGCAGCCGAGACCCCGCGGATACAGATACGCAGTATTTT. The rearrangement uses TRBV7-2 and TRBJ2-3; D is ambiguous. The germline CDR1 and CDR2 sequences are SGHTA and FQGNSA. V shed 5 bases and J shed 3 bases, with 15 bases lying between them. The length of the CDR3 is 15 residues.

The V gene is TRBV4-3, the J gene TRBJ2-2, with 7 bases lining up with TRBD1. The CDR3 extends over 15 amino acids. Losses at the gene ends were 2 bases for V and 4 bases for J; bases not matched to a gene: 4. CDR1 LGHNA and CDR2 YSLEER come from the germline V gene. CDR3 DNA: TGCGCCAGCAGCCAAAAACAGGGGACCACCGGGGAGCTGTTTTTT. It yields the protein CASSQKQGTTGELFF.

The rearrangement uses TRBV7-3 and TRBJ1-1; no definite D call. CDR1 SGHTA and CDR2 FQGTGA come from the germline V gene. This CDR3 has 14 residues. Trimming pared 4 bases from V and 1 base from J, leaving 10 bases between. The CDR3 DNA reads TGTGCCAGCAGCTCCCATAGCGGGAACACTGAAGCTTTCTTT. As protein: CASSSHSGNTEAFF.

CDR3 nucleotides: TGCGCCAGCAGCCAAGATAGGACAGACAGGGGGTGGAAAGAGACCCAGTACTTC. It codes for CASSQDRTDRGWKETQYF. The chain carries TRBV4-1 and TRBJ2-5; the match to TRBD1 covers 9 bases. The CDR3 runs to 18 residues. Germline loops: CDR1 MGHRA, CDR2 YSYEKL. V shed 0 bases, J shed 3 bases, and the junction held 11 bases outside the gene matches.

The chain recombines TRBV27 with TRBJ2-7; the match to TRBD1 covers 7 bases. Unmatched junction bases numbered 8, after V lost 5 bases and J lost 1 base. The CDR3 has 15 amino acids. Germline CDR1 is MNHEY and CDR2 is SMNVEV (reference sequence). The CDR3 nucleotides are TGTGCCAGCAGTCCGAGGGGGCATGGTTCCTACGAGCAGTACTTC. It is translated as CASSPRGHGSYEQYF.

This rearrangement joins TRBV7-8 to TRBJ2-1; 11 bases fit TRBD2. The CDR3 totals 16 residues. With V trimmed by 0 bases and J by 4 bases, 2 bases remained unmatched. Per the germline V gene, CDR1 is SGHVS and CDR2 is FQNEAQ. The CDR3 DNA is TGTGCCAGCAGCTTAGCAACTAGCGGGGGATACAATGAGCAGTTCTTC. Its protein product is CASSLATSGGYNEQFF.

This chain joins TRBV2 and TRBJ2-7; 7 bases line up with TRBD1. V gave up 6 bases and J gave up 4 bases; unmatched junction bases: 9. In germline, CDR1 is SNHLY, CDR2 FYNNEI. This CDR3 contains 14 residues. This chain's CDR3 is CASRRSGGLYEQYF. In DNA, the CDR3 is TGTGCCAGCAGGAGGTCAGGGGGATTATACGAGCAGTACTTC.

The rearrangement joins TRBV5-6 to TRBJ1-4; D unresolved. Germline loops: CDR1 SGHDT, CDR2 YYEEEE. This CDR3 is built from 14 residues. The V and J ends lost 2 bases and 8 bases respectively, with 13 bases between them. In DNA, the CDR3 is TGTGCCAGCAGCTTTGGGCCTGTTGGGGAAAAACTGTTTTTT. This translates into CASSFGPVGEKLFF.

The chain recombines TRBV2 with TRBJ2-5, with 8 bases identical to TRBD1. V lost 3 bases, J lost 5 bases, and 11 bases stayed unmatched. The CDR3 runs 16 residues. CDR1 SNHLY and CDR2 FYNNEI come from the germline V gene. The CDR3 loop is CASSDKRTGSRETQYF. The DNA of the CDR3 is TGTGCCAGCAGTGATAAAAGGACAGGGTCAAGGGAGACCCAGTACTTC. Full variable domain (missing parts from reference TRBV2 and TRBJ2-5): EPEVTQTPSHQVTQMGQEVILRCVPISNHLYFYWYRQILGQKVEFLVSFYNNEISEKSEIFDDQFSVERPDGSNFTLKIRSTKLEDSAMYFCASSDKRTGSRETQYFGPGTRLLVL.

This clone was seen just once. The same CDR3 can be traced to other DNA sequences in this sample. The chain links TRBV18 to TRBJ2-7; 7 nucleotides align to TRBD2. V shed 1 base, J shed 2 bases, and the junction held 2 bases outside the gene matches. This CDR3 region has 14 residues. The germline CDR1 and CDR2 sequences are KGHSH and LQKENI. This CDR3 is CASSPLAGPYEQYF. The CDR3 DNA reads as TGTGCCAGCTCACCACTAGCGGGCCCCTACGAGCAGTACTTC.

The chain carries TRBV19 and TRBJ2-1, with D maybe TRBD1 (6 bases). Germline V gene sequence: CDR1 LNHDA, CDR2 SQIVND (reference sequence). This CDR3 comprises 15 residues. With 5 bases removed from V and 2 bases from J, the gap between germline ends came to 13 bases. The CDR3 nucleotides are TGTGCCAGTAGTTCACAGGGTTTAACCTACAATGAGCAGTTCTTC. Translated: CASSSQGLTYNEQFF.

The gene calls are TRBV7-2 and TRBJ2-1, with 11 bases lining up with TRBD2. CDR1 is SGHTA and CDR2 is FQGNSA in the germline V gene. CDR3 length: 12 amino acids. With V trimmed by 5 bases and J by 16 bases, 7 bases remained unmatched. The CDR3 here is CASSIRGTSGFF. The CDR3 DNA follows: TGTGCCAGCAGCATCCGAGGGACTAGCGGTTTCTTC.

The chain uses TRBV4-3 and TRBJ2-3; 7 bases line up with TRBD1. Per the germline V gene, CDR1 is LGHNA and CDR2 is YSLEER. The CDR3 runs 15 residues. V lost 3 bases and J lost 2; bases outside the gene matches: 5. CDR3 coding DNA: TGCGCCAGCAGCCATCGACAGGGTCCCACAGATACGCAGTATTTT. Its translation is CASSHRQGPTDTQYF.

The chain couples TRBV5-8 to TRBJ1-5; the D gene is possibly TRBD1 (6 bases). Trimming shortened V by 2 bases and J by 6 bases, and 12 bases separated the two germline ends. The CDR3 has 14 residues. Germline V gene lookup returns CDR1 SGHTS and CDR2 YDEGEE. The CDR3 here is CASSFGGASQPQHF. The DNA of the CDR3 is TGTGCCAGCAGCTTTGGGGGGGCGTCTCAGCCCCAGCATTTT.

The CDR3 DNA is TGTGCCAGCACCGGTAACTACGAGCAGTACTTC. It codes for CASTGNYEQYF. The rearrangement uses TRBV2 and TRBJ2-7; D ambiguous. Germline V gives CDR1 SNHLY, CDR2 FYNNEI. Trimming pared 7 bases from V and 3 bases from J, leaving 7 bases between. The CDR3 is made up of 11 amino acids.

V is TRBV6-1 and J is TRBJ2-5; 7 bases align to TRBD1. Near its end, the DNA agrees better with TRBJ2-7, so the J call may be wrong. The length of the CDR3 is 13 residues. Germline CDR1 MNHNS, CDR2 SASEGT. CDR3 sequence: CASSERGGLEQYF. The CDR3 coding sequence is TGTGCCAGCAGTGAACGAGGGGGCCTCGAGCAGTACTTC.

The gene calls are TRBV7-6 and TRBJ2-3; a possible D gene is TRBD2 (6 bases). Trimming left V 1 base short and J 6 bases short, with 17 bases between. The CDR3 has 16 residues. Germline-derived CDR1 and CDR2 are SGHVS and FNYEAQ. CDR3 sequence reads: CASSLVSGQAVDTQYF. The CDR3 bases are TGTGCCAGCAGCTTAGTTAGCGGCCAGGCGGTGGATACGCAGTATTTT.

The chain carries TRBV5-8 and TRBJ2-7; D is perhaps TRBD2 (5 bases). The CDR3 extends over 13 amino acids. V was shortened by 5 bases and J by 0 bases, with 9 bases between the two germline ends. Per the germline V gene, CDR1 is SGHTS and CDR2 is YDEGEE. CDR3 loop: CASRLAYSYEQYF. CDR3 nucleotides: TGTGCCAGCAGATTAGCGTACTCCTACGAGCAGTACTTC. Looking up the rest from reference TRBV5-8 and TRBJ2-7 gives the full variable domain: EAGVTQSPTHLIKTRGQQATLRCSPISGHTSVYWYQQALGLGLQFLLWYDEGEERNRGNFPPRFSGRQFPNYSSELNVNALELEDSALYLCASRLAYSYEQYFGPGTRLTVT.

The genes are TRBV6-5 and TRBJ2-2, with D unclear. The germline gives CDR1 MNHEY, CDR2 SVGAGI. Trimming took off 2 bases at V and 4 bases at J, with 5 bases between the two ends. This CDR3 comprises 13 residues. CDR3 in DNA: TGTGCCAGCAGTTACCTCAGCACCGGGGAGCTGTTTTTT. Residues: CASSYLSTGELFF.

The chain couples TRBV30 to TRBJ2-7; the match to TRBD1 covers 9 bases. There are 13 residues in the CDR3. V gave up 3 bases and J gave up 5 bases; unmatched junction bases: 5. From germline, CDR1 is GTSNPN and CDR2 SVGIG (reference sequence). CDR3 nucleotides: TGTGCCTGGAGCCGGGACAGGGACCACGAGCAGTACTTC. Protein: CAWSRDRDHEQYF.

V gene TRBV25-1 combines with J gene TRBJ1-3; no clear D gene. Germline-derived CDR1 and CDR2 are MGHDK and SYGVNS. This CDR3 spans 16 amino acids. Deletions cut 3 bases from V and 1 base from J, with 13 bases between. The DNA of the CDR3 is TGTGCCAGCAGTGATGAGGGCCTGGATTCTGGAAACACCATATATTTT. Translation gives CASSDEGLDSGNTIYF.

The chain couples TRBV27 to TRBJ1-6, with D unresolved. This CDR3 comprises 13 residues. V was shortened by 7 bases and J by 8 bases, with 12 bases between the two germline ends. CDR1 and CDR2 (germline): MNHEY, SMNVEV (reference sequence). CDR3: CASKAAADSPLHF. CDR3 sequence (DNA): TGTGCCAGCAAGGCCGCGGCGGATTCACCCCTCCACTTT.